One TCR beta chain is described in this entry. Its antigen is not yet known. No base-level quality is on record; no much larger clone is a single base apart. The sample comes from a study of cytomegalovirus exposure and HLA in healthy donors (TCRdb year 2017). In terms of the full investigation: An earlier analysis of 550 to 700 of the donors reported about 250 Gb of sequence data and approximately 110 million unique TCR beta sequences from 150 million to 200 million T cells. An early release that covered roughly 600 HLA-typed donors contained approximately 300 gigabases of sequencing data and approximately 85 million unique TCR sequences. Using immunosequencing, the study profiled T cell repertoires from fewer than 700 subjects and related those repertoires to cytomegalovirus serostatus. All discovery cohort repertoires had been generated on a single sequencing platform. Among the roughly 380 genotyped donors, approximately 76% belonged to the genetic ancestry cluster associated with self-reported Caucasian donors. Typing coverage varied by locus: 629-630 donors for A, B, C, DRB1 and DQB1; around 560 for DQA1; about 570 for DPA1; about 450 for DPB1. The study combined high-throughput TCR immunosequencing, statistical association of individual TCRs with disease status, and machine learning to predict cytomegalovirus infection status. A later analysis re-examined previously published TCR beta repertoires from 500 to 700 donors and added high-resolution HLA genotyping to investigate patterns of TCR occurrence. The aim of the study was to test whether cataloging public T cell receptors could identify signatures of past pathogen exposure. HLA typing included class I and class II loci at four-digit resolution. In addition to the first cohort of 650 to 750 subjects, a separate validation cohort of some 120 different subjects was used. Donor age, sex, ethnicity and CMV serostatus were compiled alongside the repertoire data. On average, roughly 250,000 unique TCR beta nucleotide sequences were sequenced per donor among 398 genotyped donors of the cohort, with roughly 18% of those sequences being non-productive. Rather than drawing on any new phenotypic data, the later analysis identified candidate immune exposures from TCR beta sequences and the way those sequences occurred across donors. Four or five DR-DQ haplotypes were handled as single units for association and clustering because linkage in the cohort was strong. A later genetic analysis took genome-wide SNP genotypes for about 55% of the roughly 700 donors and used that subset as a discovery cohort. An earlier analysis of 587 of the donors used high-throughput TCR beta sequencing to judge whether each TCR beta V gene segment behaved as functional or pseudogenic.

The study at large found these results: A later genetic analysis reported fewer N-insertions in productive TCRs among donors in an Asian-associated ancestry cluster than the approximately 700-donor mean. According to the authors, the approach could potentially be generalized to other disease states and immunological phenotypes. In an earlier analysis of a few hundred of the donors, most TCR beta V segments were observed in productive rearrangements about 90% or about 30% of the time, broadly matching IMGT annotations. In the study, around 150 TCR beta chains were listed as associated with cytomegalovirus. Linkage disequilibrium might explain the correlated functional status among segregating V segments, but an unknown experimental factor could not be ruled out. A few of the identified cytomegalovirus-associated TCR beta chains were confirmed in vitro to be specific for cytomegalovirus antigens. Because the 87-base-pair reads could not distinguish some IMGT-functional V segments, including TRBV6-2 and TRBV6-3, those segments were excluded. An association between a missense DCLRE1C variant and V-gene and J-gene trimming of TCR beta chains was found in a later genetic analysis and replicated in an independent cohort. In a later analysis, about 17,000 TCR beta sequences were associated with specific HLA alleles at a false discovery rate of 0.05. For the cohort, immune exposure information was limited to CMV serostatus. According to a later analysis, parvovirus B19, influenza, CMV and Epstein-Barr virus appeared linked to several top co-occurrence clusters. Cytomegalovirus status was reported to be diagnosed by the classifier with high specificity and sensitivity in both the original and validation cohorts. Most TCR sequences were seen in very few donors, while some public TCRs were found in many individuals. In a later analysis, the rate of TCR association differed among HLA loci, with DRB1 alleles having the most associated TCRs and HLA-C alleles having the fewest. HLA typing was unavailable for some donors at each locus, so association tests used only the typed subset. The cohort was sequenced for TCR beta chains only, and without alpha or paired-chain data the features that could be detected were limited. The earlier analysis of approximately 560 of the donors excluded about 16 rarely observed V segments, including chromosome 9 orphons, because counts were too low. In a later analysis, HLA-associated TCR beta chains showed more clonal expansion and lower generation probabilities than non-associated chains that were equally common. Presence/absence analyses assumed roughly uniform sequencing depth across donors, an assumption that may not hold. When HLA alleles, especially DR and DQ, strongly co-occurred, TCR associations were difficult to assign to individual alleles. A later analysis found that most CMV-associated TCR beta chains appeared HLA-restricted, with HLA associations seemingly driven largely by CMV exposure. The sequencing pipeline was judged likely to have produced a cluster of highly shared sequence variants as a technical artifact. A further reported finding was that TCR beta sequences accurately predicted the HLA-A and HLA-B alleles for most subjects in the first cohort.

Library method: the immunoSEQ multiplex PCR assay. For the multiplex PCR, a mixture combining 60 forward primers for TCR Vbeta segments and 13 reverse primers for TCR Jbeta segments was used. The CDR3 region of rearranged TCR beta genes was amplified from genomic DNA by a multiplex PCR assay. The Illumina HiSeq System was used to sequence the amplified TCR beta libraries as 87-base-pair reads. Per the source publication's procedure: Across the 640 or so repertoires, a later analysis counted 78 million or so unique TCR beta chains, approximately 10 million of which were shared by at least two donors. To remove PCR and sequencing errors, raw reads were error-corrected and collapsed into unique sequences using a nearest-neighbor algorithm that merged closely related sequences. To assign V, D and J gene segments, CDR3 sequences were aligned to IMGT reference sequences. For a sequence to be retained, a match of at least six nucleotides to both a V gene segment and a J gene segment was required. Rearrangements were called productive when the CDR3 lacked stop codons and stayed in frame with V and J; all others were non-productive. CDR3 was defined by IMGT convention, running from the second conserved V-encoded cysteine to the conserved J-encoded phenylalanine. The earlier analysis of 500 to 650 of the donors excluded any sequence lacking an unambiguous match to a single V gene segment. In an earlier analysis of several hundred of the donors, V segments were called functional above 56.7% productive rearrangements and were called segregating when the between-donor standard deviation exceeded 5%. To diagnose cytomegalovirus status from the catalog of TCR beta chain sequences, a statistical classification framework was built. A later analysis assigned V and J genes by comparing TCR nucleotide sequences with IMGT/GENE-DB human TR gene sequences. A later analysis assigned CDR3 sequences and most-parsimonious VDJ recombination scenarios with the TCRdist pipeline. In a later analysis, each TCR beta chain was defined by its CDR3 amino acid sequence together with its V-gene family, and reads lacking a unique V-gene family were excluded. As a way to deal with suspected cross-contamination and a sequencing artifact, a later analysis dropped hundreds of nucleotide sequences that were highly shared and had low generation probability. For each public chain, a later analysis derived a clonal expansion index from normalized ranks of inferred template counts within each repertoire. In a later analysis, generation probabilities were computed using a VDJ recombination model fitted to out-of-frame rearrangements, and the results were checked against IGoR. In a later analysis, hypergeometric tests were used to score TCR-TCR, TCR-HLA and TCR-CMV co-occurrence, with a repertoire-size bias correction applied to TCR pairs. In a later analysis, false discovery rates were estimated by permuting HLA or CMV assignments 20 times. In a later analysis, co-occurring TCRs were grouped using DBSCAN, with TCRdist sequence similarity added in when clustering inside HLA-allele-positive subsets. For co-occurrence clustering, repertoires with fewer than 30,000 or more than 120,000 public chains were excluded, along with 4 to 6 repertoires with anomalous nucleotide sharing. Drawn from immuneACCESS, this table holds only the in-frame rearrangements with V and J called that TCRdb kept. Clones are partly lost; checked studies trace under half to an unresolved V gene and leave the rest unexplained. The V and J calls and clone size were taken over from that table, and D and trimming were inferred from the DNA. The sample profile shows 200,000 or so clones; 70% to 85% of them were found once. The ten largest clones take up roughly 0.22% of the sample.

V sheds 3 bases and J sheds 8 bases, leaving 13 bases between their ends. The CDR3 runs 12 amino acids, cysteine and phenylalanine included. CDR3 DNA is the only sequence kept; it has 36 bases, read in frame from the first base. The germline V gene specifies SQVTM as CDR1 and ANQGSEA as CDR2. The cohort consisted of 650 to 850 healthy bone marrow donors. All cohort members were sampled while nominally healthy, although unrecorded immune exposures were likely present. The donor tested CMV seronegative, placing the donor among the 352 seronegative members of the cohort. Each donor provided a peripheral blood sample, and peripheral blood mononuclear cells were used for TCR beta sequencing. The Qiagen DNeasy Blood Extraction Kit was used to extract genomic DNA from the blood cell samples.

The V gene is TRBV29-1 and the J gene is TRBJ1-2; matching of 6 bases hints at TRBD1 as the D gene. Sample: PBMCs. The source of this sequence is a girl aged 2 to 9 in good health and CMV-seronegative. Read as DNA, the sequence is TGCAGCGTTGACCAGGGGTATGGGGGCTACACCTTC. This translates into CSVDQGYGGYTF.